One sample yielded the 20 T cell receptor beta chains listed below, sequenced in a study of blood T cell repertoires in COVID-19. Only in-frame clones appear in the TCRdb table, and some are missing; sequencing was by immunoSEQ multiplex PCR. This table holds some 30,000 clones, around 83% found once. The sample consisted of peripheral blood. The receptors shown here come from a man between 65 and 85 years old with active COVID-19.

This sequence joins TRBV3-1 (or the pseudogene TRBV3-2) and TRBJ1-2; D unresolved. Deletions cut 4 bases from V and 9 bases from J, with 12 bases between. The germline V gene has CDR1 LGHDT and CDR2 YNNKEL (reference sequence). The CDR3 runs to 12 residues. CDR3 region: CASSPRQLSYTF. CDR3 bases: TGTGCCAGCAGCCCCCGACAATTGAGCTACACCTTC.

The chain combines TRBV7-9 with TRBJ2-1; TRBD1 aligns across 10 bases. V shed 4 bases and J 3 bases; nucleotides not matched to a gene: 9. The CDR3 contains 17 residues. Germline values: CDR1 SEHNR, CDR2 FQNEAQ (reference sequence). CDR3 in amino acids: CASSSRTGGSGYNEQFF. CDR3 in DNA: TGTGCCAGCAGCTCGCGGACAGGGGGTAGTGGCTACAATGAGCAGTTCTTC.

J is TRBJ1-1 and V is TRBV30; D not resolved. V was cut by 1 base and J by 0 bases, with 9 bases left in between. CDR1 GTSNPN and CDR2 SVGIG come from the germline V gene (reference sequence). This CDR3 comprises 14 residues. The CDR3: CAWSGARMNTEAFF. DNA for the CDR3: TGTGCCTGGAGTGGTGCCAGGATGAACACTGAAGCTTTCTTT.

The rearrangement links TRBV13 to TRBJ1-4; D might be TRBD1 (6 bases). Germline CDR1 is PRHDT and CDR2 is FYEKMQ (reference sequence). The germline V and J ends were trimmed by 4 bases and 8 bases, with 20 bases remaining between them. The CDR3 covers 16 residues. The CDR3 bases are TGTGCCAGCAGCTCAACTCTCTGGACAGAAGAAGAAAAACTGTTTTTT. It codes for CASSSTLWTEEEKLFF.

This chain connects TRBV5-1 to TRBJ2-3; tentative D call: TRBD2 (6 bases). The CDR3 is 16 residues long. Germline V gene lookup returns CDR1 SGHRS and CDR2 YFSETQ. Trimming stripped 4 bases from V and 6 bases from J, with 21 bases between. DNA of the CDR3: TGCGCCAGCAGCGGTGGCGACTCCAATCGGGGGGATACGCAGTATTTT. Encoded protein: CASSGGDSNRGDTQYF.

The rearrangement joins TRBV2 to TRBJ2-1; no clear D gene. Germline V gene lookup returns CDR1 SNHLY and CDR2 FYNNEI. The CDR3 covers 13 residues. V was cut by 3 bases and J by 4 bases, with 7 bases left in between. As DNA, the CDR3 is TGTGCCAGCAGTGAGAACACGTACAATGAGCAGTTCTTC. It is translated as CASSENTYNEQFF.

The chain has TRBV9 and TRBJ1-2; 9 bases align to TRBD1. CDR1 and CDR2 (germline): SGDLS, YYNGEE. V shed 2 bases and J 8 bases; nucleotides not matched to a gene: 7. This CDR3 comprises 14 residues. CDR3 sequence: CASSVDRGMGGYTF. In DNA, the CDR3 is TGTGCCAGCAGCGTGGACAGGGGAATGGGCGGCTACACCTTC.

V gene TRBV7-2 combines with J gene TRBJ1-1; TRBD1 might be the D (5 bases). The CDR3 sequence is 13 residues long. V dropped 3 bases and J dropped 6 bases, with 11 bases sitting between them. The germline V gene has CDR1 SGHTA and CDR2 FQGNSA. CDR3 sequence: CASSFGGLAEAFF. The CDR3 bases are TGTGCCAGCAGCTTCGGGGGGTTAGCTGAAGCTTTCTTT.

This clone appeared a few times. The chain links TRBV5-1 to TRBJ2-2; the match to TRBD1 covers 7 bases. CDR3 length: 17 residues. V trimming: 4 bases; J trimming: 6 bases; junction bases outside the gene matches: 15. Germline loops: CDR1 SGHRS, CDR2 YFSETQ. The CDR3 sequence is CASSMGHRDRGAGELFF. The CDR3 region has the DNA TGCGCCAGCAGCATGGGTCACCGGGACAGAGGAGCCGGGGAGCTGTTTTTT.

The gene calls are TRBV2 and TRBJ2-5; 9 bases align to TRBD2. The CDR3 runs 16 residues. V lost 8 bases and J lost 1; bases outside the gene matches: 11. Germline CDR1 SNHLY, CDR2 FYNNEI. The CDR3 region is CASGWGISGGQETQYF. CDR3 nucleotides: TGTGCCAGCGGGTGGGGTATTAGCGGGGGCCAAGAGACCCAGTACTTC.

The genes are TRBV5-6 and TRBJ2-7, with 14 nucleotides matching TRBD2. CDR1 SGHDT and CDR2 YYEEEE come from the germline V gene. The CDR3 extends over 17 amino acids. Unmatched junction bases numbered 6, after V lost 4 bases and J lost 0 bases. The CDR3 here is CASSGGTSGGRSYEQYF. CDR3 in DNA: TGTGCCAGCAGCGGCGGGACTAGCGGGGGCCGCTCCTACGAGCAGTACTTC.

This clone was picked up one time. The chain is built from TRBV7-9 and TRBJ1-2; D gene ambiguous. V lost 5 bases and J lost 4, with 8 bases in between. The length of the CDR3 is 12 residues. Germline assignment: CDR1 SEHNR and CDR2 FQNEAQ (reference sequence). The CDR3 region has the DNA TGTGCCAGCAGCGCAGTGGTCTATGGCTACACCTTC. Amino acid sequence: CASSAVVYGYTF.

This clone was seen a few times. This sequence joins TRBV5-8 and TRBJ1-5, with 10 bases lining up with TRBD1. Germline CDR1 SGHTS, CDR2 YDEGEE. The CDR3 spans 16 residues. V gave up 3 bases and J gave up 4 bases; unmatched junction bases: 7. The CDR3 sequence is CASSSADRGHNQPQHF. The CDR3 bases are TGTGCCAGCAGCTCCGCCGACAGGGGGCATAATCAGCCCCAGCATTTT.

The chain recombines TRBV6-5 with TRBJ2-1; 8 bases match TRBD2. The junction had 7 bases not matched to a gene; V was cut back by 0 bases and J by 6 bases. The CDR3 is made up of 16 amino acids. The germline V gene has CDR1 MNHEY and CDR2 SVGAGI. The CDR3 is CASSYSPAGATNEQFF. The CDR3 region has the DNA TGTGCCAGCAGTTACTCGCCAGCGGGAGCAACCAATGAGCAGTTCTTC.

The chain carries TRBV29-1 and TRBJ1-1; D gene uncertain. Germline V lookup: CDR1 SQVTM, CDR2 ANQGSEA. Trimming left V 3 bases short and J 2 bases short, with 13 bases between. The CDR3 length is 14 residues. The CDR3 DNA sequence: TGCAGCGTTGATGGCAAAGCGGGAAACACTGAAGCTTTCTTT. Protein sequence: CSVDGKAGNTEAFF.

This chain connects TRBV5-4 to TRBJ2-1, with 12 bases identical to TRBD1. J gave up 9 bases and V 4 bases, and 8 bases lay outside the gene matches. The CDR3 spans 15 residues. Germline V gene lookup returns CDR1 SGHNT and CDR2 YYREEE (reference sequence). CDR3 sequence: CASSHPGQGAREQFF. CDR3 DNA: TGTGCCAGCAGCCACCCGGGACAGGGGGCGCGTGAGCAGTTCTTC.

V is TRBV4-1 and J is TRBJ1-4, with no clear D. The CDR3 is made up of 15 amino acids. CDR1 and CDR2 from the germline V gene are MGHRA and YSYEKL. The ends were cut back, 4 bases at V and 7 bases at J, with 16 bases in the middle. The CDR3 is CASSPTSSVGEKLFF. The CDR3 DNA is TGCGCCAGCAGCCCCACGTCCTCGGTTGGTGAAAAACTGTTTTTT.

This chain uses TRBV2 with TRBJ2-1; 16 nucleotides match TRBD2. From germline, CDR1 is SNHLY and CDR2 FYNNEI. V gave up 3 bases and J gave up 7 bases; unmatched junction bases: 9. This CDR3 has 18 amino acids. The CDR3 is CASSDIGTSGGASNEQFF. For the CDR3, the DNA is TGTGCCAGCAGTGATATAGGGACTAGCGGGGGGGCGTCGAATGAGCAGTTCTTC.

This chain uses TRBV5-1 with TRBJ2-7; the match to TRBD1 covers 7 bases. With V trimmed by 0 bases and J by 3 bases, 12 bases remained unmatched. The CDR3 is 17 residues long. Per germline, CDR1 SGHRS and CDR2 YFSETQ. The CDR3, as DNA: TGCGCCAGCAGCTTGGGCACCGACAGGGTGGTGGGCTACGAGCAGTACTTC. This encodes CASSLGTDRVVGYEQYF.

The V and J genes are TRBV7-2 and TRBJ2-7; the D gene is possibly TRBD2 (5 bases). The CDR3 sequence is 13 residues long. CDR1 SGHTA and CDR2 FQGNSA come from the germline V gene. V was trimmed by 5 bases and J by 4 bases, leaving 12 bases between them. CDR3 sequence reads: CASSLGGGYEQYF. CDR3 coding DNA: TGTGCCAGCAGCCTCGGTGGAGGTTACGAGCAGTACTTC. The full variable domain, its missing parts supplied by reference TRBV7-2 and TRBJ2-7, is GAGVSQSPSNKVTEKGKDVELRCDPISGHTALYWYRQSLGQGLEFLIYFQGNSAPDKSGLPSDRFSAERTGGSVSTLTIQRTQQEDSAVYLCASSLGGGYEQYFGPGTRLTVT.